This TCR beta chain was retrieved from a study of early T cells in non-severe SARS-CoV-2 infection. At the level of the study: It was bulk RNA from unsorted whole blood that was sequenced, and the chains were unpaired.

cDNA molecules, individually, were tagged with unique molecular identifiers. One entry per CDR3 protein results from TCRdb running MiXCR on the 5' RACE reads. Of around 68,000 distinct CDR3 sequences in the sample, around an eighth were seen once. This clonotype was picked up many times. The antigen remains undetermined. Findings of the study overall: A preference for anti-spike CD8 responses marked VDJdb matching, which missed private and CD4 specificities.

There are 20 residues in the CDR3. Trimming shortened V by 5 bases and J by 0 bases, and 25 bases separated the two germline ends. The receptor's source is an adult who was a healthcare worker with PCR-confirmed SARS-CoV-2 infection or an uninfected control (not recorded which). The V and J genes are TRBV12-3 or TRBV12-4 and TRBJ2-2; possibly TRBD2 for D (6 bases). The input for sequencing was whole blood, taken at baseline. The CDR3 bases are TGTGCCAGCAGTCACAACATAGGAGGGATCTCAAGGACGAACACCGGGGAGCTGTTTTTT. It specifies CASSHNIGGISRTNTGELFF.